This T cell receptor (beta chain) was observed in a study of T cell changes during pregnancy in multiple sclerosis. The CDR3 is made up of 17 amino acids. Sequencing used immunoSEQ multiplex PCR; TCRdb keeps in-frame clones, though not all of them. The sample contains approximately 30,000 clones, roughly 88% of which appear only once. The chain combines TRBV21-1 with TRBJ2-3; the DNA was not used to check the table's D call, TRBD2. TRBV21-1 is a documented pseudogene. The clonotype originates from a female donor with multiple sclerosis, enrolled in a pregnancy study. Sequenced here: CD8+ T cells from peripheral blood mononuclear cells, sampled after pregnancy. The chain's CDR3 is CASSKIGTLRSTDTQYF. As DNA, the CDR3 is TGTGCCAGCAGCAAAATAGGGACTTTACGAAGCACAGATACGCAGTATTTT.